The subject of this entry is one T cell receptor beta chain. Its antigen is undetermined. The data are from a study of cytomegalovirus exposure and HLA in healthy donors. Study observations and caveats: The study designated 150 to 200 TCR beta chains cytomegalovirus-associated. Immune exposure information comprised only CMV serostatus. In a later analysis, compared with equally common non-associated chains, HLA-associated beta chains were more expanded. Later, an analysis found that common viral pathogens appeared to be linked with several of the most significant clusters.

The CDR3 contains 15 residues. Looked up from germline, CDR1 is MNHEY and CDR2 is SVGAGI. V was clipped by 0 bases and J by 6 bases; unmatched bases: 7. The PCR contained 60 Vbeta and 13 Jbeta primers. Profiling relied on immunoSEQ multiplex PCR, and the TCRdb table lists in-frame clones only, not all of them. The sample lists 180,000 or so clones; 75% to 80% were seen once. This TCR was recovered from a female donor in good health and CMV-seronegative. Sequencing was performed on PBMCs. The chain joins TRBV6-5 to TRBJ2-7, with TRBD2 matching 8 bases. CDR3 in amino acids: CASSYSGLESGEQYF. Written as DNA, the CDR3 is TGTGCCAGCAGTTACTCGGGACTAGAATCGGGCGAGCAGTACTTC.